The T cell receptor (beta chain) described here comes from a study of blood T cell repertoires in COVID-19. Across the study: In each case, the material was cDNA or gDNA derived from T cells, B-cell-depleted T cells, or PBMCs.

Assay: immunoSEQ multiplex PCR; the TCRdb copy retains only in-frame clones and omits some. The sample carries hundreds of thousands of clones, approximately 80% recorded once. V lost 4 bases, J lost 11 bases, and 3 bases stayed unmatched. The germline gives CDR1 SGHNT, CDR2 YYREEE (reference sequence). This CDR3 comprises 11 residues. The source of this sequence is a human donor in a cohort sampled during active COVID-19. The chain uses TRBV5-4 and TRBJ2-1; 7 positions agree with TRBD2. Sequenced material: peripheral blood. The CDR3 region has the DNA TGTGCCAGCAGCCGGAGCGGGAAGCAGTTCTTC. This sequence encodes CASSRSGKQFF.